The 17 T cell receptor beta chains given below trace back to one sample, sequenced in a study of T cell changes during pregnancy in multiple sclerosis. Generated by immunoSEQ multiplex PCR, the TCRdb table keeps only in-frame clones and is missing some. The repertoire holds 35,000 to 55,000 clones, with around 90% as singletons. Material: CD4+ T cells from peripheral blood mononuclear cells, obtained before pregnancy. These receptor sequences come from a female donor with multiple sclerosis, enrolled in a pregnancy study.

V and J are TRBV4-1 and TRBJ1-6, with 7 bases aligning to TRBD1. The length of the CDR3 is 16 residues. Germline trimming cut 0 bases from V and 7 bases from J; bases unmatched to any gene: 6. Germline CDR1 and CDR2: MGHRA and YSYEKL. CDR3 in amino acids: CASSQDYRGGNSPLHF. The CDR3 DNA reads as TGCGCCAGCAGCCAAGATTACAGGGGAGGAAATTCACCCCTCCACTTT.

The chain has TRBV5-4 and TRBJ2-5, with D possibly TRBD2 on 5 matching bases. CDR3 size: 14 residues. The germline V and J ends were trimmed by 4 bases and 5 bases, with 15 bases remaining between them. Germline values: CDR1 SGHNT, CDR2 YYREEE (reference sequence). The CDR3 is CASSRTTKGETQYF. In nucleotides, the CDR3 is TGTGCCAGCAGCCGAACGACTAAAGGGGAGACCCAGTACTTC.

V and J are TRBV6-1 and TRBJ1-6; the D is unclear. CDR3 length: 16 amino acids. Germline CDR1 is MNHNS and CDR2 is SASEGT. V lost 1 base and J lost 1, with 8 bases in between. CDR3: CASSEGRGSYNSPLHF. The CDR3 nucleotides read TGTGCCAGCAGTGAAGGAAGAGGATCCTATAATTCACCCCTCCACTTT.

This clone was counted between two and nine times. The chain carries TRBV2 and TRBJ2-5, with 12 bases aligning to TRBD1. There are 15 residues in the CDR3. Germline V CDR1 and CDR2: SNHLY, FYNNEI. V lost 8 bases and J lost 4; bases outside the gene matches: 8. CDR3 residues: CASPRDRGRRETQYF. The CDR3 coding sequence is TGTGCCAGCCCCCGGGACAGGGGGCGAAGAGAGACCCAGTACTTC. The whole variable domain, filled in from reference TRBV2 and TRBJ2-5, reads EPEVTQTPSHQVTQMGQEVILRCVPISNHLYFYWYRQILGQKVEFLVSFYNNEISEKSEIFDDQFSVERPDGSNFTLKIRSTKLEDSAMYFCASPRDRGRRETQYFGPGTRLLVL.

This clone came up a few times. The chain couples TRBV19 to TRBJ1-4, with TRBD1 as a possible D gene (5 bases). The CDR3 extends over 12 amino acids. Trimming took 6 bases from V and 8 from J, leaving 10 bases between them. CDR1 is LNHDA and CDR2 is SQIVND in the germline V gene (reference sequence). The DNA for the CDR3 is TGTGCCAGTAGGGGGCGGATCGAAAAACTGTTTTTT. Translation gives CASRGRIEKLFF. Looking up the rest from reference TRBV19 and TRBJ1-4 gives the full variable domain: DGGITQSPKYLFRKEGQNVTLSCEQNLNHDAMYWYRQDPGQGLRLIYYSQIVNDFQKGDIAEGYSVSREKKESFPLTVTSAQKNPTAFYLCASRGRIEKLFFGSGTQLSVL.

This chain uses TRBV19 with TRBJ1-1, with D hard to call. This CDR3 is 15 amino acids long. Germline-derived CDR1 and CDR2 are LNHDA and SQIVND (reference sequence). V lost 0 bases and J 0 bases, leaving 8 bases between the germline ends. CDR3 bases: TGTGCCAGTAGTATAGATGGCGGCCTGAACACTGAAGCTTTCTTT. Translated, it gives CASSIDGGLNTEAFF.

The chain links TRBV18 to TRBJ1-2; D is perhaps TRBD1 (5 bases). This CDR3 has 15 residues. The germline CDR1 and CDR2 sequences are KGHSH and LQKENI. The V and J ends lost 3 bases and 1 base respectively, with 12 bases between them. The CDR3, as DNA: TGTGCCAGCTCACCGGGATTCGGGGGTAACTATGGCTACACCTTC. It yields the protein CASSPGFGGNYGYTF.

This CDR3 is CSARARGEAFF. For the CDR3, the DNA is TGCAGTGCTAGGGCCCGGGGTGAAGCTTTCTTT. The chain joins TRBV20-1 to TRBJ1-1, with D hard to call. The V gene lost 3 bases and the J gene lost 7 bases, with 9 bases spanning the gap. This CDR3 has 11 residues. Germline CDR1 and CDR2: DFQATT and SNEGSKA (reference sequence).

CDR3: CASNLAGAVEQYF. Here the CDR3 DNA reads TGTGCCAGCAATCTAGCGGGAGCGGTCGAGCAGTACTTC. This chain uses TRBV6-1 with TRBJ2-7; TRBD2 matches at 10 bases. The CDR3 extends over 13 amino acids. Germline values: CDR1 MNHNS, CDR2 SASEGT. The junction had 6 bases not matched to a gene; V was cut back by 7 bases and J by 6 bases.

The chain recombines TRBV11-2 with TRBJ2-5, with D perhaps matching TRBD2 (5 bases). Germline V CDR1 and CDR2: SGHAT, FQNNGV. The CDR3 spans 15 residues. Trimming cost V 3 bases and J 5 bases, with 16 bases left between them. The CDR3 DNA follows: TGTGCCAGCAGCTTTGGGTCGGGGATTGGGGAGACCCAGTACTTC. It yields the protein CASSFGSGIGETQYF.

CDR3 loop: CASSQRDTGGCNQPQHF. CDR3 nucleotide sequence: TGCGCCAGCAGTCAAAGGGACACAGGGGGTTGCAATCAGCCCCAGCATTTT. V gene TRBV23-1 combines with J gene TRBJ1-5; 8 positions agree with TRBD1. TRBV23-1 is recorded as an ORF, its role being uncertain. Unmatched junction bases numbered 8, after V lost 2 bases and J lost 2 bases. This CDR3 comprises 17 residues.

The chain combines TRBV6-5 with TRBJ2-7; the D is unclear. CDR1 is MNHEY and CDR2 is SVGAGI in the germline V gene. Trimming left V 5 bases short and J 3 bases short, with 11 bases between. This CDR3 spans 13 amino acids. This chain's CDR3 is CASSKTLGYEQYF. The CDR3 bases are TGTGCCAGCAGTAAAACCCTAGGCTACGAGCAGTACTTC.

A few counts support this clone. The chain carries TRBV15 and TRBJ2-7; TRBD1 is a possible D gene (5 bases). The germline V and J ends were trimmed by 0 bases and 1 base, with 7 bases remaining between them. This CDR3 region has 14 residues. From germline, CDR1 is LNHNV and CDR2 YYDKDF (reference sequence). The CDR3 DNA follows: TGTGCCACCAGCAGAGACAGGGAATCCTACGAGCAGTACTTC. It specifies CATSRDRESYEQYF.

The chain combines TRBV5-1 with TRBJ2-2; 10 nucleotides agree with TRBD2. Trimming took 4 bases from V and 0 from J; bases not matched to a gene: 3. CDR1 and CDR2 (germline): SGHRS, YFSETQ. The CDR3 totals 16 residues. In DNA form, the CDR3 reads TGCGCCAGCAGCCAAGGACTAGCGGCGAACACCGGGGAGCTGTTTTTT. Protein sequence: CASSQGLAANTGELFF.

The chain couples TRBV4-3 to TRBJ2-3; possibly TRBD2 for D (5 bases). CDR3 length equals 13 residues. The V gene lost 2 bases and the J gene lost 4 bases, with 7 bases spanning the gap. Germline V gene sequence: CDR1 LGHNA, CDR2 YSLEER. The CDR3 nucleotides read TGCGCCAGCAGCCAAACCGGGGCAGATACGCAGTATTTT. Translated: CASSQTGADTQYF.

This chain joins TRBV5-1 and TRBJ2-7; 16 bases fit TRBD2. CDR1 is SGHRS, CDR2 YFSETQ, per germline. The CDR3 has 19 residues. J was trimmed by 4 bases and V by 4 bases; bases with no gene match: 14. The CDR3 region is CASSGQTGTSGRGRYEQYF. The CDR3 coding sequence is TGCGCCAGCAGCGGCCAGACCGGGACTAGCGGGAGGGGTAGGTACGAGCAGTACTTC.

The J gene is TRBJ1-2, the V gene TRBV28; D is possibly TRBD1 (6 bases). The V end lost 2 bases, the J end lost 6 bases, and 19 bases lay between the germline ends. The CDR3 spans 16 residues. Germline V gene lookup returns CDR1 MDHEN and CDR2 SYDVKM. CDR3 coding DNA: TGTGCCAGCAGTTTAAGGGGGGGCTCTCGCTCTGATGGCTACACCTTC. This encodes CASSLRGGSRSDGYTF.